This record covers a single T cell receptor (beta chain). Its antigen is not identified. These data are taken from a study of tumor-infiltrating lymphocytes in localized non-small cell lung cancer. Study-level points and caveats: Available tissue quantity limited TCR sequencing to a patient subset.

TCRdb's copy holds only in-frame clones and misses some; the assay was immunoSEQ multiplex PCR. Of 12,000 or so clones in the sample, 60% to 85% were seen once. The V gene lost 0 bases and the J gene lost 2 bases, with 13 bases spanning the gap. This CDR3 spans 16 amino acids. In germline, CDR1 is MGHRA, CDR2 YSYEKL. The chain couples TRBV4-1 to TRBJ1-1; D ambiguous. Sequenced material: lung tumor tissue. The receptor was derived from a human donor with non-small cell lung cancer. The CDR3 protein is CASSQDHLLINTEAFF. CDR3 DNA: TGCGCCAGCAGCCAAGACCACCTCCTTATAAACACTGAAGCTTTCTTT.